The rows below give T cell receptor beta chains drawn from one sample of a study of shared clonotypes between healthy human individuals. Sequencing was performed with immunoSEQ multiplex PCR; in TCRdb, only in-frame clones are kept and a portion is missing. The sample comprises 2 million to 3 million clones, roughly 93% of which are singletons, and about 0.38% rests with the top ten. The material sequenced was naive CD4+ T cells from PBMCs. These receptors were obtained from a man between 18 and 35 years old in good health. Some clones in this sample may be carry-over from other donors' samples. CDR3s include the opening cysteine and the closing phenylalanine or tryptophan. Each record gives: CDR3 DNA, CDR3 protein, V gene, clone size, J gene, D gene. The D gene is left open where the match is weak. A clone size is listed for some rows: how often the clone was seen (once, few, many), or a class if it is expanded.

TGTGCCAGCAGCCCCCCGACGAGGGGTGGTGAAAAACTGTTTTTT	CASSPPTRGGEKLFF	TRBV9	.	TRBJ1-4	.
TGTGCCAGCAGTTATGGGGTGGTGAACACTGAAGCTTTCTTT	CASSYGVVNTEAFF	TRBV6-5	few	TRBJ1-1	.
TGTGCCTGGAGCTGGGGGTGGCGGGCCGACCCAGAGACCCAGTACTTC	CAWSWGWRADPETQYF	TRBV30	.	TRBJ2-5	.
TGTGCCAGCAGAGGCGAGCAGTACTTC	CASRGEQYF	TRBV5-8	.	TRBJ2-7	.
TGTGCCAGCAGCTTGGCCCGTGGACTAGCGGGAGAACCCTCCTACGAGCAGTACTTC	CASSLARGLAGEPSYEQYF	TRBV5-5	.	TRBJ2-7	TRBD2
TGTGCCAGCTCACCACGAGAAGGCCAGAATGAGCAGTTCTTC	CASSPREGQNEQFF	TRBV18	once	TRBJ2-1	.
TGTGCCACCAGCAGAGACTCAGCAATCGAGAACACTGAAGCTTTCTTT	CATSRDSAIENTEAFF	TRBV15	.	TRBJ1-1	.
TGTGCCAGCAGCGCCCCCGGGACAGGGGTCGAGCAGTACTTC	CASSAPGTGVEQYF	TRBV9	.	TRBJ2-7	TRBD1
TGTGCCAGCAAGGTAAGGGGAAACACTGAAGCTTTCTTT	CASKVRGNTEAFF	TRBV28	.	TRBJ1-1	.
TGTGCCAGCAACCATCCCTATGACAGGGCCCACGAGCAGTACTTC	CASNHPYDRAHEQYF	TRBV28	.	TRBJ2-7	TRBD1
TGTGCCTGGAGGGGGGCGAGCTCCTACGAGCAGTACTTC	CAWRGASSYEQYF	TRBV30	.	TRBJ2-7	.
TGTGCCAGCAGTTTAGGGATAGGGGGCGCAGGCAATCAGCCCCAGCATTTT	CASSLGIGGAGNQPQHF	TRBV28	.	TRBJ1-5	TRBD1
TGTGCCAGTAGTATAGTTTGGGCGGGGGATCGCATTCAGTACTTC	CASSIVWAGDRIQYF	TRBV19	.	TRBJ2-4	TRBD2
TGTGCCAGCAGTGAACAGGACAGGGGAGGCAATCAGCCCCAGCATTTT	CASSEQDRGGNQPQHF	TRBV6-1	.	TRBJ1-5	TRBD1
TGTGCCAGCAGTGAACTCGGGACAGGGGGTGTTCCGCGAGGCTACACCTTC	CASSELGTGGVPRGYTF	TRBV2	.	TRBJ1-2	TRBD1
TGTGCCAGCAGTGTTAAGGGGGCCGGTGCTGGAAACACCATATATTTT	CASSVKGAGAGNTIYF	TRBV2	.	TRBJ1-3	TRBD1
TGTGCCAGCAGCTTAAAGGGATGGGACAGCGCTAGCACAGATACGCAGTATTTT	CASSLKGWDSASTDTQYF	TRBV7-3	.	TRBJ2-3	TRBD1
TGCAGCGGGAAAAAAGGGGACACTGAAGCTTTCTTT	CSGKKGDTEAFF	TRBV29-1	.	TRBJ1-1	.
TGTGCCTGGAGTGCCAACCGGCGGGGAGAGACCCAGTACTTC	CAWSANRRGETQYF	TRBV30	.	TRBJ2-5	.
TGTGCCAGCAGAATAGGGCCTTCACAAGAGACCCAGTACTTC	CASRIGPSQETQYF	TRBV11-2	.	TRBJ2-5	.
TGTGCCAGCAGCGTAGACCCCATGTACCAAGAGACCCAGTACTTC	CASSVDPMYQETQYF	TRBV9	.	TRBJ2-5	.
TGTGCTAGTGGTTTGGGCAGGGGACTTAACTATGGCTACACCTTC	CASGLGRGLNYGYTF	TRBV12-5	.	TRBJ1-2	.
TGCGCCAGCAGCCAAAATTGGGGAGACCAGCCCCAGCATTTT	CASSQNWGDQPQHF	TRBV4-1	.	TRBJ1-5	.
TGTGCCAGTAGTCTCTTAGGTAGCTCCTACAATGAGCAGTTCTTC	CASSLLGSSYNEQFF	TRBV19	.	TRBJ2-1	.
TGTGCCAGCTCCCGGAGCGGGAGGGTCTCCTACGAGCAGTACTTC	CASSRSGRVSYEQYF	TRBV18	.	TRBJ2-7	TRBD2
TGTGCCATCAGCGAGCAGGGGGCGCCTGGGGCCAACGTCCTGACTTTC	CAISEQGAPGANVLTF	TRBV10-3	.	TRBJ2-6	TRBD1
TGTGCCAGCAGCGTAGAGGGGCAGAACACCGGGGAGCTGTTTTTT	CASSVEGQNTGELFF	TRBV9	.	TRBJ2-2	.
TGTGCCAGCTGGGGGGGGGCCCCCTACGAGCAGTACTTC	CASWGGAPYEQYF	TRBV25-1	.	TRBJ2-7	.
TGTGCCACCAGCAGAGATGGAGTCCTCTCACGAGAGACCCAGTACTTC	CATSRDGVLSRETQYF	TRBV15	.	TRBJ2-5	.
TGTGCCAGCAGCTTCGGACAGGGGAATTTCCACGAGCAGTACTTC	CASSFGQGNFHEQYF	TRBV11-2	.	TRBJ2-7	TRBD1
TGTGCCAGCAGCTTGGCGGGAGGAGGGGGGGCCTACGAGCAGTACTTC	CASSLAGGGGAYEQYF	TRBV7-2	.	TRBJ2-7	TRBD2
TGTGCCAGCAGCCCACTCGGGAGGGAGCTCTCTAGCTATGGCTACACCTTC	CASSPLGRELSSYGYTF	TRBV7-2	.	TRBJ1-2	.
TGTGCCAGCAGTCCTTGGGACACATTTGGCTACACCTTC	CASSPWDTFGYTF	TRBV27	.	TRBJ1-2	.
TGTGCCTGGAGTGTACAGGGGAGGGCGAAGACCCAGTACTTC	CAWSVQGRAKTQYF	TRBV30	.	TRBJ2-5	.
TGCGCCAGCAGGTACGGGACTAGCGGGAGCACAGATACGCAGTATTTT	CASRYGTSGSTDTQYF	TRBV5-1	.	TRBJ2-3	TRBD2
TGTGCCAGCAGTTGGTCTGGGACCGGGAATGGCTACACCTTC	CASSWSGTGNGYTF	TRBV2	.	TRBJ1-2	.
TGTGCCAGCAGCGTAGGGGGCGTCACAGTCACAGATACGCAGTATTTT	CASSVGGVTVTDTQYF	TRBV9	.	TRBJ2-3	.
TGTGCCAGCAGCTTAGGGCCAGCCCAAGAGACCCAGTACTTC	CASSLGPAQETQYF	TRBV11-3	.	TRBJ2-5	.
TGCGCCAGCAGCTTGGAGATGGCGGGCGAGACCCAGTACTTC	CASSLEMAGETQYF	TRBV5-1	.	TRBJ2-5	.
TGCGCCAGCGCTCAGTCGGGGGACGCCCTAGATTATGGCTACACCTTC	CASAQSGDALDYGYTF	TRBV5-1	.	TRBJ1-2	.
TGTGCCAGTAGTATACGGGGTCCCAACTCCTACGAGCAGTACTTC	CASSIRGPNSYEQYF	TRBV19	.	TRBJ2-7	.
TGTGCCAGCAAAGATTTTGCAGGGGACCAGCCCCAGCATTTT	CASKDFAGDQPQHF	TRBV2	.	TRBJ1-5	.
TGTGCCAGCACCCGACTAGCGGACCTAGCCAAAAACATTCAGTACTTC	CASTRLADLAKNIQYF	TRBV27	.	TRBJ2-4	TRBD2
TGTGCCAGCAGTTTTATTCCTGGGGCGCGAAGCTATGGCTACACCTTC	CASSFIPGARSYGYTF	TRBV28	.	TRBJ1-2	.
TGTGCCAGCAGCCTGGGGGACAGGGGGCGTAACGAGCAGTTCTTC	CASSLGDRGRNEQFF	TRBV5-4	.	TRBJ2-1	TRBD1
TGTGCCAGCAGTTTCGACGCCACAGATACGCAGTATTTT	CASSFDATDTQYF	TRBV28	.	TRBJ2-3	.
TGTGCCAGCAGCGTGGACACCCTTAGTGAGCAGTACTTC	CASSVDTLSEQYF	TRBV7-9	.	TRBJ2-7	.
TGTGCCAGCAGCTTGGGGCTTGGGGCGGGAGGGCCTGGCGGCACAGATACGCAGTATTTT	CASSLGLGAGGPGGTDTQYF	TRBV5-4	.	TRBJ2-3	TRBD2
TGTGCCAGCAGCTTAGTACGGCTTGAAGCTTTCTTT	CASSLVRLEAFF	TRBV7-8	.	TRBJ1-1	.
TGTGCCAGCAGCGGGACTACTGGAGAGACCCAGTACTTC	CASSGTTGETQYF	TRBV9	.	TRBJ2-5	.
TGCGCCAGCAGCTTAGGCACAGGGGAATACAATGAGCAGTTCTTC	CASSLGTGEYNEQFF	TRBV5-1	.	TRBJ2-1	TRBD1